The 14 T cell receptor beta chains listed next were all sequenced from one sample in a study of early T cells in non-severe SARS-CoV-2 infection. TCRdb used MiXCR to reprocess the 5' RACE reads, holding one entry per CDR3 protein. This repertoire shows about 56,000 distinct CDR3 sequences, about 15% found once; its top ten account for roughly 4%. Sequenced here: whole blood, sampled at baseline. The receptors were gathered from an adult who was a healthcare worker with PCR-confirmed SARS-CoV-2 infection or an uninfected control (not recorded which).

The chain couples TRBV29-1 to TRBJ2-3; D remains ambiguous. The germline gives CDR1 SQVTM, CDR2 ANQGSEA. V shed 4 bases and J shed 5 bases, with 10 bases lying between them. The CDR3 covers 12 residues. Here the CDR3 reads CSVVGWGDTQYF. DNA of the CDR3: TGCAGCGTTGTCGGTTGGGGAGATACGCAGTATTTT.

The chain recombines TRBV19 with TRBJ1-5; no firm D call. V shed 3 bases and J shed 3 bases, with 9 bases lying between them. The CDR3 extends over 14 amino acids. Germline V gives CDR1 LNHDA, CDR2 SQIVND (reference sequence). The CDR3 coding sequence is TGTGCCAGTAGTATTAGAGACTACAATCAGCCCCAGCATTTT. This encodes CASSIRDYNQPQHF. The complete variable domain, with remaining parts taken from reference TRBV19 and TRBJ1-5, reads DGGITQSPKYLFRKEGQNVTLSCEQNLNHDAMYWYRQDPGQGLRLIYYSQIVNDFQKGDIAEGYSVSREKKESFPLTVTSAQKNPTAFYLCASSIRDYNQPQHFGDGTRLSIL.

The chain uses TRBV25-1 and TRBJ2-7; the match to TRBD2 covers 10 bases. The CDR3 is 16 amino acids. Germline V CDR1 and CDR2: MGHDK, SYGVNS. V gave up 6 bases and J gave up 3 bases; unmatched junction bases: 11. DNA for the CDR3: TGTGCCAGCAGCGAGGGGCTAGCGGGAGCCGGCTACGAGCAGTACTTC. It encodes CASSEGLAGAGYEQYF.

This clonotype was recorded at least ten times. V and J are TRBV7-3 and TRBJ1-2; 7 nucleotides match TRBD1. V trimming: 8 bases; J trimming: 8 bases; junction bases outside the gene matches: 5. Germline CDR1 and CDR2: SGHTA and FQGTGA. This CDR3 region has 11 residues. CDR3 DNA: TGTGCCAGCGGACAGGCGTCAGGCTACACCTTC. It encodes CASGQASGYTF.

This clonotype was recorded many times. The CDR3 DNA follows: TGTGCCAGCAGCCAGGGAGGTCCCCGAGGCTACACCTTC. Translating gives CASSQGGPRGYTF. V usage is TRBV3-1 and J usage is TRBJ1-2; no clear D gene. The germline V and J ends were trimmed by 3 bases and 8 bases, with 13 bases remaining between them. The CDR3 spans 13 residues. CDR1 is LGHDT, CDR2 YNNKEL, per germline (reference sequence).

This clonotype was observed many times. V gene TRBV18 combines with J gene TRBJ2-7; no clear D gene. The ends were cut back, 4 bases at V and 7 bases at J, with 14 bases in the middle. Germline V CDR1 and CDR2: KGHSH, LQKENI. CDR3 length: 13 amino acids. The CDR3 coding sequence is TGTGCCAGCTCACGACCGAACCTCGCGGAGCAGTACTTC. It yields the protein CASSRPNLAEQYF.

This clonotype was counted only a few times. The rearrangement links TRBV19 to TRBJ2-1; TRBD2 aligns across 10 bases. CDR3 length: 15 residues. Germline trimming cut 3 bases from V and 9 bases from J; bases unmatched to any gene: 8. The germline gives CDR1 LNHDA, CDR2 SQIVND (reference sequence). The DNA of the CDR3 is TGTGCCAGTAGTATTCAGAGCGGGGGGGCATTTGAGCAGTTCTTC. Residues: CASSIQSGGAFEQFF.

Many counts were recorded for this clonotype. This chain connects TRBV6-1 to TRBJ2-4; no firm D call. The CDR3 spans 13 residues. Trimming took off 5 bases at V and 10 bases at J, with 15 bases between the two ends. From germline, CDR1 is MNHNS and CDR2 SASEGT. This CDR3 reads CASSSQDPSIQYF. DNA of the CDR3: TGTGCCAGCAGTTCCCAAGACCCGTCTATTCAGTACTTC.

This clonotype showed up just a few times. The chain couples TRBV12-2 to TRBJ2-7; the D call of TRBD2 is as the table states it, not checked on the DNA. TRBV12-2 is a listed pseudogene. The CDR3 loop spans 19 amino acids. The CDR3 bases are TGTGCAAGTCGCTTAGAAGCGGGAGGGCCGTTTTTGTATCCCTACGAGCAGTACTTC. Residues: CASRLEAGGPFLYPYEQYF.

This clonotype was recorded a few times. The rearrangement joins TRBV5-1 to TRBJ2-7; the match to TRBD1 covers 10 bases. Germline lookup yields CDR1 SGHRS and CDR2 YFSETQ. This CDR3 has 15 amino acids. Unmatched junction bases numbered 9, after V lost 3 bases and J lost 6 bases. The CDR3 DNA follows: TGCGCCAGCAGCTCCGATCCGGGACAGGGGTTCGAGCAGTACTTC. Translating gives CASSSDPGQGFEQYF.

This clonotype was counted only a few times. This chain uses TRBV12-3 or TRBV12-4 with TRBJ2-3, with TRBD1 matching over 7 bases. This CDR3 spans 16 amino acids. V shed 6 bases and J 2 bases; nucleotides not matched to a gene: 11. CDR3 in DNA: TGTGCCAGCAGGCCGGGATGGACAGGCGCCACAGATACGCAGTATTTT. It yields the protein CASRPGWTGATDTQYF.

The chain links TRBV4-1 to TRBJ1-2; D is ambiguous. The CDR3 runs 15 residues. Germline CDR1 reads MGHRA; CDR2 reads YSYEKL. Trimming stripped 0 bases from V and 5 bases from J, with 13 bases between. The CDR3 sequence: CASSQDGAFLYGYTF. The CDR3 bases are TGCGCCAGCAGCCAAGACGGCGCTTTTCTATATGGCTACACCTTC.

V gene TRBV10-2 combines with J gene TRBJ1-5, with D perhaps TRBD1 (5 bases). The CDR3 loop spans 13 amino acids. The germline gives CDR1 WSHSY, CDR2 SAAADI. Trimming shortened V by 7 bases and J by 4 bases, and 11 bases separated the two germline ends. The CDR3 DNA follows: TGCGCCAGCACAGGGTCGGAAAATCAGCCCCAGCATTTT. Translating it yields CASTGSENQPQHF.

The CDR3 nucleotides read TGTGCCAGTAGTACCCCAGCAGGGCTAGCGGGAGAGGTGCAGTTCTTC. Protein sequence: CASSTPAGLAGEVQFF. The chain couples TRBV19 to TRBJ2-1, with 10 bases that match TRBD2. Per germline, CDR1 LNHDA and CDR2 SQIVND (reference sequence). V shed 4 bases and J 12 bases; nucleotides not matched to a gene: 15. The CDR3 spans 16 residues.